Shown below are 15 T cell receptor beta chains from a single sample sequenced in a study of blood T cells in healthy people across ages. It was with a sample-barcoded 5' primer and a J-beta primer mix that a second PCR of roughly 7 to 12 cycles was run. In TCRdb, the 5' RACE reads were re-called with MiXCR into one record per CDR3 protein. The profile shows approximately 800,000 distinct CDR3 sequences, 56% of them singletons. The material sequenced was blood. The origin of the receptors is a man aged 35-49 years in good health.

The chain joins TRBV7-3 to TRBJ2-5; 9 bases map to TRBD1. Germline V gene sequence: CDR1 SGHTA, CDR2 FQGTGA. This CDR3 is built from 15 residues. V lost 7 bases to trimming and J lost 2 bases; unmatched junction nucleotides: 8. CDR3 sequence (DNA): TGTGCCAGCACCACCGGACAGGGGCGGCAAGAGACCCAGTACTTC. Translating gives CASTTGQGRQETQYF. Supplemented by reference TRBV7-3 and TRBJ2-5, the full variable domain reads GAGVSQTPSNKVTEKGKYVELRCDPISGHTALYWYRQSLGQGPEFLIYFQGTGAADDSGLPNDRFFAVRPEGSVSTLKIQRTERGDSAVYLCASTTGQGRQETQYFGPGTRLLVL.

This clonotype was counted between two and nine times. The V gene is TRBV29-1, the J gene TRBJ2-7; 9 nucleotides align to TRBD1. The CDR3 length is 13 residues. The ends lost 4 bases at V and 0 bases at J; junction bases unmatched: 1. Germline CDR1 and CDR2: SQVTM and ANQGSEA. The CDR3 DNA sequence: TGCAGCGTTGCGACAGGGGGCTCCTACGAGCAGTACTTC. It encodes CSVATGGSYEQYF.

DNA for the CDR3: TGTGCCAGCAGTGAGGGCGGGGGGCGCACAGATACGCAGTATTTT. It translates to CASSEGGGRTDTQYF. The chain uses TRBV2 and TRBJ2-3, with TRBD2 matching 8 bases. V was pared by 3 bases and J by 1 base, with 3 bases of the junction left unmatched. The germline V gene encodes CDR1 SNHLY and CDR2 FYNNEI. This CDR3 has 15 residues.

V usage is TRBV20-1 and J usage is TRBJ1-1; D gene unclear. With 5 bases removed from V and 3 bases from J, the gap between germline ends came to 7 bases. CDR1 and CDR2 from the germline V gene are DFQATT and SNEGSKA (reference sequence). The CDR3 extends over 11 amino acids. The CDR3 nucleotides are TGCAGTGCTCATTTATACACTGAAGCTTTCTTT. This sequence encodes CSAHLYTEAFF.

This clonotype was observed once. A much larger clonotype is one base distant, so this may be a read error. The chain links TRBV11-1 to TRBJ2-6; D is unclear. CDR1 is SGHAT, CDR2 FQDESV, per germline (reference sequence). The CDR3 totals 15 residues. V was cut by 2 bases and J by 0 bases, with 5 bases left in between. The CDR3 is CASSLLVSGANVLTF. The CDR3 bases are TGTGCCAGCAGCTTACTAGTCTCTGGGGCCAACGTCCTGACTTTC.

This clonotype was counted a single time. The CDR3 sequence is CASRLGTGGGRGYTF. As DNA, the CDR3 is TGTGCCAGCAGACTCGGGACAGGGGGCGGACGCGGCTACACCTTC. This chain links TRBV12-3 or TRBV12-4 with TRBJ1-2; 12 positions agree with TRBD1. The CDR3 runs to 15 residues. The ends lost 6 bases at V and 8 bases at J; junction bases unmatched: 10.

This chain links TRBV5-1 with TRBJ2-3; maybe TRBD1 (5 bases). V was trimmed by 0 bases and J by 4 bases, leaving 15 bases between them. The germline V gene has CDR1 SGHRS and CDR2 YFSETQ. There are 16 residues in the CDR3. The DNA for the CDR3 is TGCGCCAGCAGCTTGGCCTCTAGTGGGGCCCCAGATACGCAGTATTTT. Protein product: CASSLASSGAPDTQYF.

V gene TRBV27 combines with J gene TRBJ1-2; TRBD1 matches at 10 bases. Trimming removed 6 bases from V and 8 bases from J; junction bases left unmatched: 6. The CDR3 is made up of 13 amino acids. The germline V gene encodes CDR1 MNHEY and CDR2 SMNVEV (reference sequence). This CDR3 reads CASSDRGRGGYTF. CDR3 coding DNA: TGTGCCAGCAGCGACAGGGGGCGAGGAGGCTACACCTTC.

This clonotype was found a few times. DNA of the CDR3: TGTGCCACGTTAGACAGCGGGAGACCAGATACGCAGTATTTT. Translating it yields CATLDSGRPDTQYF. V usage is TRBV6-5 and J usage is TRBJ2-3; 8 bases are shared with TRBD2. CDR3 length: 14 amino acids. Germline CDR1 and CDR2: MNHEY and SVGAGI. V lost 10 bases, J lost 4 bases, and 10 bases stayed unmatched.

The chain has TRBV12-3 or TRBV12-4 and TRBJ1-2, with D maybe TRBD1 (5 bases). CDR3 length: 12 residues. V lost 8 bases and J 7 bases, leaving 14 bases between the germline ends. The CDR3 reads CASDGGVSGYTF. As DNA, the CDR3 is TGTGCCAGCGACGGGGGAGTGAGTGGCTACACCTTC.

This chain connects TRBV20-1 to TRBJ2-1; 7 bases fit TRBD1. V was clipped by 6 bases and J by 10 bases; unmatched bases: 9. CDR1 is DFQATT and CDR2 is SNEGSKA in the germline V gene (reference sequence). This CDR3 comprises 12 residues. In DNA form, the CDR3 reads TGCAGTGCCACCGACAGGGTAAGGGAGCAGTTCTTC. Encoded protein: CSATDRVREQFF.

This clonotype was recorded a few times. The chain is built from TRBV29-1 and TRBJ1-1, with no clear D. V lost 4 bases and J lost 1, with 10 bases in between. Per the germline V gene, CDR1 is SQVTM and CDR2 is ANQGSEA. The CDR3 has 13 residues. CDR3 loop: CSVVISGNTEAFF. In DNA form, the CDR3 reads TGCAGCGTTGTTATCTCAGGGAACACTGAAGCTTTCTTT. The variable domain in full, with the rest retrieved from reference TRBV29-1 and TRBJ1-1, is SAVISQKPSRDICQRGTSLTIQCQVDSQVTMMFWYRQQPGQSLTLIATANQGSEATYESGFVIDKFPISRPNLTFSTLTVSNMSPEDSSIYLCSVVISGNTEAFFGQGTRLTVV.

The table lists this clonotype with a few counts. J is TRBJ2-1 and V is TRBV20-1, with no clear D. Per germline, CDR1 DFQATT and CDR2 SNEGSKA (reference sequence). CDR3 size: 12 residues. Trimming took 6 bases from V and 7 from J, leaving 13 bases between them. CDR3 in amino acids: CSAIYPENEQFF. Written as DNA, the CDR3 is TGCAGTGCCATTTACCCGGAGAATGAGCAGTTCTTC.

CDR3 in DNA: TGTGCCAGCAGTCCACAGGGGACCCTCACAGATACGCAGTATTTT. Translating gives CASSPQGTLTDTQYF. The chain recombines TRBV12-3 or TRBV12-4 with TRBJ2-3; 7 nucleotides agree with TRBD1. CDR3 length equals 15 residues. With V trimmed by 5 bases and J by 2 bases, 7 bases remained unmatched.

The chain combines TRBV9 with TRBJ2-2, with D uncertain. Per the germline V gene, CDR1 is SGDLS and CDR2 is YYNGEE. Trimming took off 4 bases at V and 6 bases at J, with 13 bases between the two ends. This CDR3 contains 14 residues. The CDR3, as DNA: TGTGCCAGCAGCCCTCGGACGCCGGCCGGGGAGCTGTTTTTT. It encodes CASSPRTPAGELFF. The variable domain in full, completed from reference TRBV9 and TRBJ2-2, reads DSGVTQTPKHLITATGQRVTLRCSPRSGDLSVYWYQQSLDQGLQFLIQYYNGEERAKGNILERFSAQQFPDLHSELNLSSLELGDSALYFCASSPRTPAGELFFGEGSRLTVL.